This T cell receptor beta chain was retrieved from a study of a mutant IDH1 vaccine in newly diagnosed glioma. Measured with immunoSEQ multiplex PCR; TCRdb has only the in-frame clones, and not every one. The table includes roughly 84,000 clones, roughly 80% detected once. Worth noting for this clone: Other nucleotide sequences in the sample specify the same CDR3.

The CDR3 sequence is 14 residues long. The ends were cut back, 1 base at V and 8 bases at J, with 11 bases in the middle. The germline CDR1 and CDR2 sequences are MGHRA and YSYEKL. Time point reported: baseline, week 1 (first vaccination visit). Noted treatment: pre-vaccination baseline after standard-of-care therapy. The chain carries TRBV4-1 and TRBJ1-4, with D possibly matching TRBD1 (5 bases). This sequence was found in a man aged 35-49 years with glioma. Some clones in this sample may be carry-over from other donors' samples. The sequences come from PBMCs, collected from a glioma patient treated with radiotherapy, temozolomide or both. The CDR3: CASSQGGAGEKLFF. The CDR3 nucleotides are TGCGCCAGCAGCCAAGGGGGCGCGGGGGAAAAACTGTTTTTT.